The T cell receptor (beta chain) under discussion was sequenced for a study of neurological immune-mediated disorders. Regarding the study as a whole: Across subjects, no CDR3 amino acid sequence appeared in expanded clones of more than one subject, a finding that suggested private repertoires in all groups. Neither clinical nor MRI features were associated with the multiple sclerosis repertoire cluster.

The authors produced cDNA by 5'RACE using 10-nucleotide random UMIs. MiXCR was run by TCRdb on the 5' RACE reads, yielding one entry per CDR3 protein. This sample has under 90,000 distinct CDR3 sequences, with under 4.5% found just once. This clonotype has at least ten counts. The antigen is not known. The V end lost 1 base, the J end lost 6 bases, and 12 bases lay between the germline ends. Germline V gene sequence: CDR1 SEHNR, CDR2 FQNEAQ (reference sequence). This CDR3 contains 15 residues. The receptor's source is a woman aged 50 to 60 with multiple sclerosis. Sequenced: PBMCs. The chain employs TRBV7-9 and TRBJ1-4; D possibly corresponds to TRBD1 (6 bases). The CDR3 loop is CASSLVWGADEKLFF. The CDR3, as DNA: TGTGCCAGCAGCTTAGTATGGGGGGCTGATGAAAAACTGTTTTTT.